A single sample gave rise to the 5 T cell receptor beta chains below, sequenced in a study of control samples from healthy donors and cancer patients. Generated by immunoSEQ multiplex PCR, the TCRdb table keeps only in-frame clones and is missing some. The sample lists about 110,000 clones, about 80% occurring once. The sequenced sample consisted of blood. These receptors all stem from a young man in good health.

The CDR3 bases are TGTGCCAGCAGTTTGGATCGAAAGCTTACGGACAGGGCAAATCAGCCCCAGCATTTT. Protein sequence: CASSLDRKLTDRANQPQHF. The chain joins TRBV28 to TRBJ1-5; 8 nucleotides match TRBD1. V trimming: 3 bases; J trimming: 4 bases; junction bases outside the gene matches: 17. CDR3 length: 19 residues. Germline V gene lookup returns CDR1 MDHEN and CDR2 SYDVKM.

This chain links TRBV4-1 with TRBJ1-5; no clear D gene. The CDR3 is made up of 14 amino acids. Between the trimmed V and J ends, which lost 5 bases and 7 bases, there was a span of 15 bases. Germline lookup yields CDR1 MGHRA and CDR2 YSYEKL. As DNA, the CDR3 is TGCGCCAGCAGCTCAGCAGGTAACGAGCAGCCCCAGCATTTT. This encodes CASSSAGNEQPQHF.

The V and J genes are TRBV29-1 and TRBJ2-1; D ambiguous. CDR3 length: 14 amino acids. Germline lookup yields CDR1 SQVTM and CDR2 ANQGSEA. With 4 bases removed from V and 6 bases from J, the gap between germline ends came to 16 bases. CDR3 sequence (DNA): TGCAGCGTTGCGGCGAGCCTTTTGGGCAATGAGCAGTTCTTC. Translated, it gives CSVAASLLGNEQFF.

V usage is TRBV3-1 (or the pseudogene TRBV3-2) and J usage is TRBJ1-1; D remains ambiguous. Germline CDR1 and CDR2: LGHDT and YNNKEL (reference sequence). V was clipped by 1 base and J by 11 bases, with 11 bases between them. The CDR3 extends over 12 amino acids. The CDR3 DNA follows: TGTGCCAGCAGCCAAGCCGGAGTCGCCGCTTTCTTT. As protein: CASSQAGVAAFF.

This clone has a count of ten or more. The rearrangement joins TRBV5-1 to TRBJ1-2; D uncertain. V shed 2 bases and J shed 2 bases, with 7 bases lying between them. Per the germline V gene, CDR1 is SGHRS and CDR2 is YFSETQ. The length of the CDR3 is 13 residues. The CDR3 DNA sequence: TGCGCCAGCAGCTTTTCGGGGAACTATGGCTACACCTTC. This codes for CASSFSGNYGYTF.